The 4 T cell receptor beta chains below come from one sample, sequenced in a study of T cell responses to AZD1222 COVID-19 vaccine. Measured with immunoSEQ multiplex PCR; TCRdb has only the in-frame clones, and not every one. The table includes roughly 130,000 clones, around 90% detected once. The sequences come from peripheral blood, collected on day 0 of AZD1222 vaccination. The source of these receptors is an adult in good health.

The chain combines TRBV19 with TRBJ2-3; TRBD1 agrees at 10 bases. Germline trimming cut 5 bases from V and 0 bases from J; bases unmatched to any gene: 5. This CDR3 has 16 amino acids. Germline V gives CDR1 LNHDA, CDR2 SQIVND (reference sequence). Here the CDR3 reads CASSRRTGGSTDTQYF. For the CDR3, the DNA is TGTGCCAGTAGTCGACGGACAGGGGGTAGCACAGATACGCAGTATTTT.

V is TRBV27 and J is TRBJ2-5; the D is unclear. V lost 3 bases and J lost 5, with 16 bases in between. CDR3 size: 15 residues. Germline V gene sequence: CDR1 MNHEY, CDR2 SMNVEV (reference sequence). CDR3 sequence: CASSLVRTNRETQYF. The CDR3 bases are TGTGCCAGCAGTTTGGTCAGGACGAATCGGGAGACCCAGTACTTC.

The chain recombines TRBV6-5 with TRBJ1-4, with 9 positions matching TRBD1. V gave up 6 bases and J gave up 8 bases; unmatched junction bases: 4. The CDR3 consists of 13 residues. Germline V gene data show CDR1 as MNHEY and CDR2 as SVGAGI. CDR3 bases: TGTGCCAGCAGACAGGGGGCGCAAGAAAAACTGTTTTTT. Protein sequence: CASRQGAQEKLFF.

The chain couples TRBV3-1 (or the pseudogene TRBV3-2) to TRBJ2-3, with 8 bases lining up with TRBD2. With V trimmed by 3 bases and J by 2 bases, 7 bases remained unmatched. The CDR3 has 16 residues. Germline loops: CDR1 LGHDT, CDR2 YNNKEL (reference sequence). CDR3 residues: CASSHRGGPNTDTQYF. CDR3 nucleotides: TGTGCCAGCAGCCATCGGGGGGGACCTAACACAGATACGCAGTATTTT.